The 18 T cell receptor beta chains in this list originate from one sample, sequenced in a study of blood T cell repertoires in COVID-19. Here immunoSEQ multiplex PCR was the method, and the copy in TCRdb shows in-frame clones only, minus some. The sample carries around 130,000 clones, about 80% recorded once. The specimen sequenced was peripheral blood. The receptors shown here come from a human donor in a cohort sampled during active COVID-19.

The chain employs TRBV5-6 and TRBJ1-2, with TRBD1 identical over 7 bases. The CDR3 has 14 residues. Per germline, CDR1 SGHDT and CDR2 YYEEEE. The J segment lost 5 bases and the V segment lost 0 bases, leaving 4 bases of the junction unmatched. In DNA, the CDR3 is TGTGCCAGCAGCTTGGTGGGACAGCATTATGGCTACACCTTC. As protein: CASSLVGQHYGYTF.

V usage is TRBV6-5 and J usage is TRBJ1-4, with 7 positions matching TRBD1. This CDR3 has 15 residues. Germline V CDR1 and CDR2: MNHEY, SVGAGI. V lost 5 bases, J lost 5 bases, and 8 bases stayed unmatched. CDR3 nucleotide sequence: TGTGCCAGCAGTCACTTACAGGGGCCGAATGAAAAACTGTTTTTT. Its translation is CASSHLQGPNEKLFF.

The chain uses TRBV9 and TRBJ1-2; 7 nucleotides line up with TRBD1. CDR1 and CDR2 (germline): SGDLS, YYNGEE. CDR3 length: 13 amino acids. Losses at the gene ends were 4 bases for V and 4 bases for J; bases not matched to a gene: 4. CDR3 loop: CASSTRTGYGYTF. The CDR3 DNA reads TGTGCCAGCAGCACCCGGACAGGCTATGGCTACACCTTC.

The V call is TRBV5-4, the J call TRBJ2-3; a possible D gene is TRBD1 (7 bases). The CDR3 consists of 16 residues. Trimming removed 5 bases at V and 3 bases at J, with 19 bases between. Germline lookup yields CDR1 SGHNT and CDR2 YYREEE (reference sequence). The DNA for the CDR3 is TGTGCCAGCAGGCCGAGACAGGGAGGTTCTACAGATACGCAGTATTTT. Its translation is CASRPRQGGSTDTQYF.

The chain employs TRBV6-6 and TRBJ1-2; 7 nucleotides agree with TRBD1. V shed 10 bases and J 2 bases; nucleotides not matched to a gene: 19. CDR1 and CDR2 (germline): MNHNY, SVGAGI (reference sequence). The CDR3 has 17 residues. The CDR3 DNA reads as TGTGCCATCAATCGGGACAGCACTCCCACTTTAAACTATGGCTACACCTTC. Protein sequence: CAINRDSTPTLNYGYTF.

The genes are TRBV18 and TRBJ2-2, with 12 bases aligning to TRBD1. The germline gives CDR1 KGHSH, CDR2 LQKENI. The CDR3 runs to 18 residues. V dropped 3 bases and J dropped 0; count of bases not matched to a gene: 5. DNA for the CDR3: TGTGCCAGCTCACCGTTCGGGACAGGGGGCTCGAACACCGGGGAGCTGTTTTTT. It codes for CASSPFGTGGSNTGELFF.

In the case of this clone: A single base separates this from a much larger clone, so it may be a read error. This chain uses TRBV14 with TRBJ2-7, with D uncertain. Trimming cost V 4 bases and J 3 bases, with 4 bases left between them. The CDR3 sequence is 11 residues long. Germline CDR1 is SGHDN and CDR2 is FVKESK. CDR3 DNA: TGTGCCAGCAGCCTCGGCTACGAGCAGTACTTC. Amino acids: CASSLGYEQYF.

The V call is TRBV19, the J call TRBJ1-3, with no clear D. This CDR3 is 15 amino acids long. V was shortened by 3 bases and J by 0 bases, with 9 bases between the two germline ends. CDR1 and CDR2 (germline): LNHDA, SQIVND (reference sequence). CDR3 sequence (DNA): TGTGCCAGTAGTATTACGGGGAACTCTGGAAACACCATATATTTT. It is translated as CASSITGNSGNTIYF.

This clone was recorded a few times. The chain recombines TRBV5-5 with TRBJ1-1; the D gene is possibly TRBD1 (5 bases). This CDR3 contains 13 residues. V lost 4 bases to trimming and J lost 1 base, with 8 bases between them. Germline V CDR1 and CDR2: SGHKS, YYEKEE (reference sequence). CDR3 protein: CASSPQGNTEAFF. CDR3 nucleotide sequence: TGTGCCAGCAGCCCCCAGGGGAACACTGAAGCTTTCTTT.

J is TRBJ1-3 and V is TRBV3-1 (or the pseudogene TRBV3-2); TRBD1 is a possible D gene (6 bases). Germline CDR1 LGHDT, CDR2 YNNKEL (reference sequence). V lost 2 bases to trimming and J lost 2 bases, with 16 bases between them. This CDR3 is 17 amino acids long. CDR3 sequence (DNA): TGTGCCAGCAGCCAAATCCCTTCGACAGGACCTGGAAACACCATATATTTT. It is translated as CASSQIPSTGPGNTIYF.

The chain carries TRBV5-1 and TRBJ2-1, with TRBD1 identical over 11 bases. V shed 3 bases, J shed 4 bases, and the junction held 3 bases outside the gene matches. Germline CDR1 SGHRS, CDR2 YFSETQ. This CDR3 is built from 15 residues. The CDR3 sequence is CASSSGTGGYNEQFF. The CDR3 coding sequence is TGCGCCAGCAGCTCCGGGACAGGGGGGTACAATGAGCAGTTCTTC.

The chain recombines TRBV6-6 with TRBJ2-7, with D perhaps TRBD1 (6 bases). The germline V gene encodes CDR1 MNHNY and CDR2 SVGAGI (reference sequence). This CDR3 contains 14 residues. Between the trimmed V and J ends, which lost 2 bases and 0 bases, there was a span of 8 bases. In DNA form, the CDR3 reads TGTGCCAGCAGTTACGCAGGGGTCTCCTACGAGCAGTACTTC. This codes for CASSYAGVSYEQYF.

This clone was detected once. The chain recombines TRBV7-2 with TRBJ2-1; the match to TRBD2 covers 10 bases. There are 16 residues in the CDR3. The junction had 9 bases not matched to a gene; V was cut back by 4 bases and J by 6 bases. The germline gives CDR1 SGHTA, CDR2 FQGNSA. CDR3 sequence: CASSSNLAGVGNEQFF. The DNA of the CDR3 is TGTGCCAGCAGCTCCAATCTAGCGGGGGTGGGCAATGAGCAGTTCTTC.

The J gene is TRBJ2-1, the V gene TRBV5-1; 7 bases fit TRBD1. Germline-derived CDR1 and CDR2 are SGHRS and YFSETQ. This CDR3 is 16 amino acids long. J was trimmed by 2 bases and V by 1 base; bases with no gene match: 6. For the CDR3, the DNA is TGCGCCAGCAGCTTGAGGGCAGGGGGTACCTACAATGAGCAGTTCTTC. It encodes CASSLRAGGTYNEQFF.

The V gene is TRBV9, the J gene TRBJ1-5; D perhaps matches TRBD1 (5 bases). CDR1 and CDR2 (germline): SGDLS, YYNGEE. V was shortened by 1 base and J by 9 bases, with 11 bases between the two germline ends. This CDR3 has 13 amino acids. Here the CDR3 reads CASSVSPGLPQHF. Here the CDR3 DNA reads TGTGCCAGCAGCGTAAGTCCAGGGTTGCCCCAGCATTTT.

The rearrangement links TRBV6-2 or TRBV6-3 to TRBJ2-7; 9 nucleotides agree with TRBD1. The CDR3 totals 15 residues. From germline, CDR1 is MNHEY and CDR2 SVGEGT. V gave up 2 bases and J gave up 5 bases; unmatched junction bases: 7. CDR3 nucleotides: TGTGCCAGCAGTTACCGTGGGACAGGGAGTCACGAGCAGTACTTC. Translated, it gives CASSYRGTGSHEQYF.

The chain uses TRBV6-5 and TRBJ1-1; D remains ambiguous. Germline assignment: CDR1 MNHEY and CDR2 SVGAGI. The CDR3 contains 15 residues. Trimming removed 2 bases at V and 2 bases at J, with 12 bases between. The CDR3 coding sequence is TGTGCCAGCAGTTACGGGAGGAATATTAACACTGAAGCTTTCTTT. Amino acid sequence: CASSYGRNINTEAFF.

The V gene is TRBV6-5, the J gene TRBJ2-1; D is unclear. Trimming removed 3 bases from V and 0 bases from J, with 9 bases in between. The CDR3 covers 15 residues. Germline V lookup: CDR1 MNHEY, CDR2 SVGAGI. In DNA, the CDR3 is TGTGCCAGCAGTTATAGAATCCCCTCCTACAATGAGCAGTTCTTC. Translation gives CASSYRIPSYNEQFF.